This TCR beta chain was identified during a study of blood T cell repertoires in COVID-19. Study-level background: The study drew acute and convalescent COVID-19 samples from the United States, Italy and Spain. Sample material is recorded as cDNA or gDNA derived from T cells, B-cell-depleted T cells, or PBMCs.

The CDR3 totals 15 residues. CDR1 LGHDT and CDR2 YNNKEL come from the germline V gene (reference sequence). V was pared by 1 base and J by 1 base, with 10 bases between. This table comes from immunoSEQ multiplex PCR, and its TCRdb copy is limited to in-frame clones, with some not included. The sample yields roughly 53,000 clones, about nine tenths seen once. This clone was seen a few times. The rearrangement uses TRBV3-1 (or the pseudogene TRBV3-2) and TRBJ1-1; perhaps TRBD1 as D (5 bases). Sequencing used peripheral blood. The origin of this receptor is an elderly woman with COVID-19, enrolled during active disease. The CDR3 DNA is TGTGCCAGCAGCCAAGGACAGTCGGGGAACACTGAAGCTTTCTTT. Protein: CASSQGQSGNTEAFF.